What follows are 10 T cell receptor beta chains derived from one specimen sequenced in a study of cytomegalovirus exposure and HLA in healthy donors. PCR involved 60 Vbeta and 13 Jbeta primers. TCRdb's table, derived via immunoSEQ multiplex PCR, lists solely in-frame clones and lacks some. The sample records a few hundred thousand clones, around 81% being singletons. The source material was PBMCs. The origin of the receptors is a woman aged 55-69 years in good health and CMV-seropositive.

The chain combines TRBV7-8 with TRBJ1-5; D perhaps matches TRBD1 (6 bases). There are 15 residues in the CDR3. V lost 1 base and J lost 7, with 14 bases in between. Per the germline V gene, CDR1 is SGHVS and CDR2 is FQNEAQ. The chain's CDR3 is CASSLDSGQGQPQHF. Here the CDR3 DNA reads TGTGCCAGCAGCTTAGATTCGGGGCAGGGGCAGCCCCAGCATTTT.

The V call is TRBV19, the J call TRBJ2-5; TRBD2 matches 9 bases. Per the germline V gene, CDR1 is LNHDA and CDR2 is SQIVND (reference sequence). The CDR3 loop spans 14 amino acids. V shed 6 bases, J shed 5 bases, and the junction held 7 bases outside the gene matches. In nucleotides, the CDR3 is TGTGCCAGTAGAACCGGCGGGAGGGGGGAGACCCAGTACTTC. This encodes CASRTGGRGETQYF. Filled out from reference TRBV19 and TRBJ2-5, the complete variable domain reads DGGITQSPKYLFRKEGQNVTLSCEQNLNHDAMYWYRQDPGQGLRLIYYSQIVNDFQKGDIAEGYSVSREKKESFPLTVTSAQKNPTAFYLCASRTGGRGETQYFGPGTRLLVL.

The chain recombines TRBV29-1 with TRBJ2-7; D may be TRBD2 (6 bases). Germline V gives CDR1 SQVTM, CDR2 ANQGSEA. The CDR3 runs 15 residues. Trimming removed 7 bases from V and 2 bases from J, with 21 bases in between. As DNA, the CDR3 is TGCAGCGCCACCGGCGGGACCGAGAAGACCTACGAGCAGTACTTC. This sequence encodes CSATGGTEKTYEQYF.

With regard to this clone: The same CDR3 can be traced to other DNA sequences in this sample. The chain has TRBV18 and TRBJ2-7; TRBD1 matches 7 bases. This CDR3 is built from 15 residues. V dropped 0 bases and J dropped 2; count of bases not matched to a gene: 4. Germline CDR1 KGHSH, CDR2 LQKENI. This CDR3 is CASSPPSRGTYEQYF. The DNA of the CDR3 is TGTGCCAGCTCACCACCCAGCAGGGGGACCTACGAGCAGTACTTC.

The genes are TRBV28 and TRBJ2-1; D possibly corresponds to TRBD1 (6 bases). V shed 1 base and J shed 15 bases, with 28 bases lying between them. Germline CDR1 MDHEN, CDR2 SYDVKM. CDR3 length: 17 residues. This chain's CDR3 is CASSLSAGGSYLGFRFF. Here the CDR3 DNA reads TGTGCCAGCAGTTTATCTGCTGGGGGCTCCTACCTTGGTTTTCGGTTCTTC.

CDR3 protein: CASTLRAGSTGEQFF. CDR3 in DNA: TGTGCCAGTACCTTGAGGGCCGGATCCACTGGTGAGCAGTTCTTC. The chain uses TRBV19 and TRBJ2-1, with D possibly matching TRBD2 (5 bases). V gave up 7 bases and J gave up 9 bases, with 22 bases separating them. The CDR3 has 15 residues. Germline V gene lookup returns CDR1 LNHDA and CDR2 SQIVND (reference sequence).

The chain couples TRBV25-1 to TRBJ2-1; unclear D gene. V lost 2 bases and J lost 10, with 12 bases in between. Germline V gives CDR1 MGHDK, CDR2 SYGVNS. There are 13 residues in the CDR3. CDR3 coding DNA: TGTGCCAGCAGTGAAACAACTATACTCGAGCAGTTCTTC. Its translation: CASSETTILEQFF.

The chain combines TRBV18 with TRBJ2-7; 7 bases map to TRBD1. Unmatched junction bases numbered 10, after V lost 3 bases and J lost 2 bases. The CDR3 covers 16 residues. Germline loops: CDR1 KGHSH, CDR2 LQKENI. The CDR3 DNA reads TGTGCCAGCTCACCGGTTAAGGGGGCGCTTACCTACGAGCAGTACTTC. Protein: CASSPVKGALTYEQYF.

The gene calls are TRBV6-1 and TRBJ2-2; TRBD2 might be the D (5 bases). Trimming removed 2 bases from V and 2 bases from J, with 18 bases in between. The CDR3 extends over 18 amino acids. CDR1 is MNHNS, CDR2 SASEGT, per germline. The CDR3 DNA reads TGTGCCAGCAGTGAATCCCCCGGAGCGACTAAAAACACCGGGGAGCTGTTTTTT. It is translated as CASSESPGATKNTGELFF.

The CDR3 region is CASSLGQGADEQYF. CDR3 nucleotides: TGCGCCAGCAGCTTGGGGCAGGGGGCGGACGAGCAGTACTTC. The rearrangement links TRBV5-1 to TRBJ2-5, with TRBD1 matching 8 bases. The end of the DNA fits TRBJ2-7 better, so the J call may be wrong. Looked up from germline, CDR1 is SGHRS and CDR2 is YFSETQ. This CDR3 has 14 residues.